These 26 T cell receptor beta chains originate from one sample sequenced in a study of human T cells and chemical hapten exposure. Via MiXCR, TCRdb re-called the RACE reads, giving one row per CDR3 protein. The data show around 120,000 distinct CDR3 sequences, about 12% seen once. Time point meaning: patch test 1, 2 weeks after DPC sensitization. Treatment denoted: therapeutic diphenylcyclopropenone sensitization with weekly scalp DPC. This specimen consisted of whole blood, obtained in connection with sensitization to the hapten diphenylcyclopropenone (DPC). These receptor sequences come from a woman aged 50 to 65 with alopecia areata. Some clones in this sample may be carry-over from other donors' samples.

This clonotype was seen only a few times. The genes are TRBV25-1 and TRBJ2-7; 8 nucleotides align to TRBD2. The CDR3 spans 14 residues. Looked up from germline, CDR1 is MGHDK and CDR2 is SYGVNS. V lost 3 bases, J lost 3 bases, and 4 bases stayed unmatched. The DNA for the CDR3 is TGTGCCAGCAGTGATCAAGCGGGAGTCTACGAGCAGTACTTC. Its protein is CASSDQAGVYEQYF.

This clonotype was seen ten or more times. V usage is TRBV12-3 or TRBV12-4 and J usage is TRBJ1-1, with D unclear. The V end was cut by 5 bases, the J end by 3 bases, with 16 bases between. This CDR3 is built from 15 residues. The CDR3 nucleotides are TGTGCCAGCAGTCCCACCCGGACCGGGCACACTGAAGCTTTCTTT. It is translated as CASSPTRTGHTEAFF.

The genes are TRBV3-1 and TRBJ2-7; D not certain. V was shortened by 0 bases and J by 1 base, with 4 bases between the two germline ends. Germline CDR1 is LGHDT and CDR2 is YNNKEL (reference sequence). CDR3 size: 13 residues. The CDR3 protein is CASSQEQSYEQYF. DNA for the CDR3: TGTGCCAGCAGCCAAGAACAGTCCTACGAGCAGTACTTC.

V gene TRBV5-1 combines with J gene TRBJ1-1; a possible D gene is TRBD1 (6 bases). The CDR3 extends over 14 amino acids. CDR1 SGHRS and CDR2 YFSETQ come from the germline V gene. Trimming cost V 0 bases and J 4 bases, with 10 bases left between them. The CDR3 here is CASSLVGGGTEAFF. CDR3 bases: TGCGCCAGCAGCTTGGTCGGGGGCGGCACTGAAGCTTTCTTT.

A few counts support this clonotype. The chain joins TRBV20-1 to TRBJ2-5; D unclear. This CDR3 spans 15 amino acids. CDR1 is DFQATT and CDR2 is SNEGSKA in the germline V gene (reference sequence). V gave up 0 bases and J gave up 5 bases, with 16 bases separating them. This CDR3 is CSARDLIPKGETQYF. The CDR3 coding sequence is TGCAGTGCTAGAGATCTGATACCAAAAGGGGAGACCCAGTACTTC.

This clonotype occurred a few times. J is TRBJ2-7 and V is TRBV18; 10 bases align to TRBD2. This CDR3 has 15 amino acids. The V and J ends lost 1 base and 6 bases, in that order; junction bases with no gene match: 6. Germline assignment: CDR1 KGHSH and CDR2 LQKENI. CDR3 bases: TGTGCCAGCTCACCACAGCGGGAGGGCCCGGGCGAGCAGTACTTC. Translation: CASSPQREGPGEQYF. The full variable domain, its missing parts supplied by reference TRBV18 and TRBJ2-7, is NAGVMQNPRHLVRRRGQEARLRCSPMKGHSHVYWYRQLPEEGLKFMVYLQKENIIDESGMPKERFSAEFPKEGPSILRIQQVVRGDSAAYFCASSPQREGPGEQYFGPGTRLTVT.

The table lists this clonotype with many counts. This chain uses TRBV12-3 or TRBV12-4 with TRBJ1-5; 7 positions match TRBD1. Trimming cost V 1 base and J 1 base; bases outside gene matches: 4. This CDR3 region has 16 residues. Written as DNA, the CDR3 is TGTGCCAGCAGTTTAGGGGGACAGACAAGCAATCAGCCCCAGCATTTT. Amino acid sequence: CASSLGGQTSNQPQHF.

The rearrangement links TRBV5-1 to TRBJ1-1, with D unclear. The germline gives CDR1 SGHRS, CDR2 YFSETQ. V shed 5 bases and J shed 0 bases, with 14 bases lying between them. CDR3 size: 15 residues. This chain's CDR3 is CASRPQLALNTEAFF. Written as DNA, the CDR3 is TGCGCCAGCAGGCCACAACTTGCTTTGAACACTGAAGCTTTCTTT. Full variable domain (remainder filled in from reference TRBV5-1 and TRBJ1-1): KAGVTQTPRYLIKTRGQQVTLSCSPISGHRSVSWYQQTPGQGLQFLFEYFSETQRNKGNFPGRFSGRQFSNSRSEMNVSTLELGDSALYLCASRPQLALNTEAFFGQGTRLTVV.

The rearrangement joins TRBV6-1 to TRBJ1-5; 7 bases line up with TRBD1. Germline-derived CDR1 and CDR2 are MNHNS and SASEGT. Losses at the gene ends were 6 bases for V and 4 bases for J; bases not matched to a gene: 9. This CDR3 contains 15 residues. The CDR3 region is CASSQQGRGNQPQHF. In DNA, the CDR3 is TGTGCCAGCAGCCAACAGGGGAGGGGAAATCAGCCCCAGCATTTT.

A few counts support this clonotype. The V gene is TRBV4-1, the J gene TRBJ1-4; the D gene is possibly TRBD1 (5 bases). Germline V gene lookup returns CDR1 MGHRA and CDR2 YSYEKL. The CDR3 is 14 amino acids. Between the trimmed V and J ends, which lost 1 base and 11 bases, there was a span of 14 bases. The CDR3 protein is CASSQVLGLGKLFF. The CDR3 coding sequence is TGCGCCAGCAGCCAAGTGTTGGGGCTCGGGAAACTGTTTTTT.

The chain couples TRBV7-6 to TRBJ1-4; TRBD1 agrees at 8 bases. Per the germline V gene, CDR1 is SGHVS and CDR2 is FNYEAQ. J gave up 8 bases and V 5 bases, and 10 bases lay outside the gene matches. The CDR3 totals 15 residues. The DNA of the CDR3 is TGTGCCAGCAGCCAGCAAACAGGGGGAATCGAAAAACTGTTTTTT. Encoded protein: CASSQQTGGIEKLFF.

The chain combines TRBV5-1 with TRBJ2-5; weak D call: TRBD1 (6 bases). Germline V gives CDR1 SGHRS, CDR2 YFSETQ. V was pared by 4 bases and J by 3 bases, with 10 bases between. The CDR3 runs to 13 residues. CDR3 nucleotides: TGCGCCAGCAGCATCAGGACAGAAGAGACCCAGTACTTC. It translates to CASSIRTEETQYF.

In this sample, this clonotype turned up a few times. The CDR3 spells CASTQTGTGLYEQYF. The CDR3 DNA reads TGTGCCAGCACGCAGACCGGGACAGGACTTTACGAGCAGTACTTC. J is TRBJ2-7 and V is TRBV28; TRBD1 matches 8 bases. Germline loops: CDR1 MDHEN, CDR2 SYDVKM. V shed 7 bases, J shed 4 bases, and the junction held 12 bases outside the gene matches. The CDR3 sequence is 15 residues long.

V is TRBV27 and J is TRBJ2-2; D unresolved. The CDR3 is made up of 13 amino acids. V was clipped by 4 bases and J by 7 bases, with 10 bases between them. Germline V gene lookup returns CDR1 MNHEY and CDR2 SMNVEV (reference sequence). CDR3 in DNA: TGTGCCAGCAGTTCCGTCCCGAGCGGGGAGCTGTTTTTT. Translating gives CASSSVPSGELFF.

A few counts support this clonotype. This sequence joins TRBV3-1 and TRBJ2-2, with TRBD2 identical over 8 bases. Trimming cost V 1 base and J 4 bases; bases outside gene matches: 20. This CDR3 is built from 21 residues. Per germline, CDR1 LGHDT and CDR2 YNNKEL (reference sequence). The CDR3 loop is CASSQAWGRASGRRGTGELFF. The CDR3 DNA reads as TGTGCCAGCAGCCAAGCTTGGGGTCGGGCTAGCGGGCGTCGTGGCACCGGGGAGCTGTTTTTT.

V usage is TRBV18 and J usage is TRBJ2-7; D remains ambiguous. Germline loops: CDR1 KGHSH, CDR2 LQKENI. The CDR3 sequence is 17 residues long. The V and J ends lost 6 bases and 4 bases respectively, with 25 bases between them. The CDR3 region has the DNA TGTGCCAGCTCCGCCGCAGTAGGTAGACGGAGCACATACGAGCAGTACTTC. Residues: CASSAAVGRRSTYEQYF.

The gene calls are TRBV7-2 and TRBJ2-1; 8 bases line up with TRBD2. V shed 8 bases, J shed 5 bases, and the junction held 5 bases outside the gene matches. This CDR3 has 13 amino acids. The germline CDR1 and CDR2 sequences are SGHTA and FQGNSA. The CDR3 DNA sequence: TGTGCCAGCGGTAGCGGGAACGACAATGAGCAGTTCTTC. It encodes CASGSGNDNEQFF.

In this sample, this clonotype turned up a few times. V usage is TRBV28 and J usage is TRBJ2-3; 7 bases agree with TRBD1. Trimming cost V 7 bases and J 0 bases; bases outside gene matches: 7. CDR1 and CDR2 from the germline V gene are MDHEN and SYDVKM. This CDR3 has 15 amino acids. For the CDR3, the DNA is TGTGCCAGCACCCTGGGGACAGTAAGCACAGATACGCAGTATTTT. Translation: CASTLGTVSTDTQYF.

This clonotype was found a few times. This chain joins TRBV5-1 and TRBJ1-2; D is undetermined. V gave up 1 base and J gave up 1 base, with 8 bases separating them. Germline assignment: CDR1 SGHRS and CDR2 YFSETQ. The CDR3 has 14 residues. CDR3 region: CASSLNTNNYGYTF. The CDR3 nucleotides read TGCGCCAGCAGCTTGAACACCAATAACTATGGCTACACCTTC.

The chain is built from TRBV28 and TRBJ1-2, with D tentatively TRBD1 (5 bases). The length of the CDR3 is 14 residues. V gave up 7 bases and J gave up 4 bases, with 16 bases separating them. CDR1 and CDR2 (germline): MDHEN, SYDVKM. CDR3 amino acids: CASKEPGPAYGYTF. CDR3 bases: TGTGCCAGCAAGGAACCGGGACCCGCCTATGGCTACACCTTC.

This clonotype came up many times. The chain carries TRBV11-2 and TRBJ1-6; D gene uncertain. Trimming removed 5 bases from V and 7 bases from J, with 6 bases in between. The CDR3 consists of 12 residues. From germline, CDR1 is SGHAT and CDR2 FQNNGV. As DNA, the CDR3 is TGTGCCAGCAGCCTCAGGAATTCACCCCTCCACTTT. Protein product: CASSLRNSPLHF.

This rearrangement joins TRBV20-1 to TRBJ2-4; no clear D. CDR3 size: 15 residues. From germline, CDR1 is DFQATT and CDR2 SNEGSKA (reference sequence). Trimming shortened V by 4 bases and J by 0 bases, and 13 bases separated the two germline ends. Written as DNA, the CDR3 is TGCAGTGCTACCCTTCCAGTCCTAGCCAAAAACATTCAGTACTTC. The encoded protein is CSATLPVLAKNIQYF.

This clonotype was counted a few times. CDR3 nucleotide sequence: TGTGCCAGACCAGGGGGACAGCCCCAGCATTTT. This gives the protein CARPGGQPQHF. The chain joins TRBV5-4 to TRBJ1-5, with TRBD1 matching over 7 bases. CDR3 length: 11 residues. V was pared by 8 bases and J by 7 bases, with 3 bases of the junction left unmatched. Germline V CDR1 and CDR2: SGHNT, YYREEE (reference sequence).

J is TRBJ2-1 and V is TRBV29-1; D possibly uses TRBD1 or TRBD2 (5 bases each). The V end lost 4 bases, the J end lost 0 bases, and 10 bases lay between the germline ends. The CDR3 is 14 residues long. CDR1 is SQVTM and CDR2 is ANQGSEA in the germline V gene. CDR3 coding DNA: TGCAGCGTTGTGAAGGGGAGCTCCTACAATGAGCAGTTCTTC. It is translated as CSVVKGSSYNEQFF.

This clonotype was observed many times. CDR3 sequence: CASSLEARNNEQFF. The CDR3 DNA is TGCGCCAGCAGCTTGGAGGCTCGCAACAATGAGCAGTTCTTC. The chain couples TRBV5-1 to TRBJ2-1; D call uncertain. The CDR3 runs to 14 residues. V lost 0 bases to trimming and J lost 5 bases, with 9 bases between them. Germline CDR1 SGHRS, CDR2 YFSETQ.

J is TRBJ1-1 and V is TRBV12-3 or TRBV12-4; maybe TRBD1 (5 bases). CDR3 length: 15 amino acids. V was pared by 7 bases and J by 8 bases, with 23 bases between. This chain's CDR3 is CASNRPGTGTSEAFF. The CDR3 DNA sequence: TGTGCCAGCAATCGACCCGGGACTGGGACTTCGGAAGCTTTCTTT.